This T cell receptor (beta chain) was sequenced for a study of T cell responses to AZD1222 COVID-19 vaccine. TCRdb's copy holds only in-frame clones and misses some; the assay was immunoSEQ multiplex PCR. The profile shows about 140,000 clones, more than 85% of them singletons. This CDR3 spans 14 amino acids. Germline loops: CDR1 SNHLY, CDR2 FYNNEI. V was pared by 6 bases and J by 3 bases, with 6 bases of the junction left unmatched. The input for sequencing was peripheral blood, taken on day 0 of MenACWY control vaccination. The V and J genes are TRBV2 and TRBJ1-2; TRBD1 agrees at 8 bases. This TCR derives from an adult in good health. DNA for the CDR3: TGTGCCAGCAGCCTAGGACAGGGCCACTATGGCTACACCTTC. This translates into CASSLGQGHYGYTF.